What follows are 9 T cell receptor beta chains derived from one specimen sequenced in a study of blood T cell repertoires in COVID-19. The data were produced by immunoSEQ multiplex PCR, yet TCRdb's version contains in-frame clones alone and is incomplete. The sample carries 260,000 or so clones, about four fifths recorded once. Specimen: PBMCs or T cells enriched from blood (not recorded which). The receptors were sampled from a woman aged 40 to 50 who had been exposed to COVID-19.

The genes are TRBV6-1 and TRBJ2-3; TRBD1 matches 10 bases. The CDR3 totals 17 residues. The trim removed 0 bases at V and 2 bases at J, leaving 5 bases unmatched. Germline values: CDR1 MNHNS, CDR2 SASEGT. CDR3 DNA: TGTGCCAGCAGTGAAGCTACCGGGACAGGGGCCACAGATACGCAGTATTTT. It codes for CASSEATGTGATDTQYF.

This chain uses TRBV19 with TRBJ1-4; a possible D gene is TRBD1 (5 bases). The length of the CDR3 is 13 residues. Looked up from germline, CDR1 is LNHDA and CDR2 is SQIVND (reference sequence). Trimming pared 5 bases from V and 5 bases from J, leaving 9 bases between. CDR3 residues: CASSWAGNEKLFF. The DNA for the CDR3 is TGTGCCAGTAGTTGGGCAGGGAATGAAAAACTGTTTTTT.

This clone was picked up a small number of times. V is TRBV16 and J is TRBJ1-6, with a possible D match to TRBD1 (6 bases). CDR1 is KGHSY, CDR2 FQNENV, per germline. Trimming cost V 4 bases and J 4 bases, with 8 bases left between them. This CDR3 region has 14 residues. For the CDR3, the DNA is TGTGCCAGCAGCCGGGGGCTTTATAATTCACCCCTCCACTTT. It encodes CASSRGLYNSPLHF.

This clone was detected once. V usage is TRBV25-1 and J usage is TRBJ1-2; possibly TRBD1 for D (6 bases). The CDR3 sequence is 12 residues long. V lost 3 bases, J lost 5 bases, and 7 bases lay in between. Germline CDR1 MGHDK, CDR2 SYGVNS. CDR3 region: CASSEGAYGYTF. The CDR3 bases are TGTGCCAGCAGTGAGGGGGCATATGGCTACACCTTC.

As regards this clone: The sample contains more than one DNA sequence encoding this CDR3. The chain couples TRBV19 to TRBJ1-6; TRBD1 matches 8 bases. Germline V CDR1 and CDR2: LNHDA, SQIVND (reference sequence). There are 14 residues in the CDR3. Losses at the gene ends were 6 bases for V and 8 bases for J; bases not matched to a gene: 6. CDR3 sequence (DNA): TGTGCCAGTAGCGACAGGGGTCGGGATTCACCCCTCCACTTT. Its translation is CASSDRGRDSPLHF.

This chain joins TRBV5-6 and TRBJ2-7; TRBD1 matches 9 bases. The CDR3 covers 15 residues. V gave up 4 bases and J gave up 2 bases; unmatched junction bases: 7. The germline V gene encodes CDR1 SGHDT and CDR2 YYEEEE. The CDR3 sequence: CASSPPDRGAYEQYF. The CDR3 nucleotides read TGTGCCAGCAGCCCCCCGGACAGGGGAGCCTACGAGCAGTACTTC.

The chain combines TRBV30 with TRBJ1-2; D ambiguous. CDR1 and CDR2 from the germline V gene are GTSNPN and SVGIG (reference sequence). CDR3 length: 13 amino acids. V gave up 1 base and J gave up 8 bases, with 14 bases separating them. CDR3 nucleotides: TGTGCCTGGAGTGATAGGCAGACGGGAGGCTACACCTTC. Its protein product is CAWSDRQTGGYTF. Based on the CDR3 plus reference TRBV30 and TRBJ1-2, the full variable domain is SQTIHQWPATLVQPVGSPLSLECTVEGTSNPNLYWYRQAAGRGLQLLFYSVGIGQISSEVPQNLSASRPQDRQFILSSKKLLLSDSGFYLCAWSDRQTGGYTFGSGTRLTVV.

This clone was detected once. Other DNA sequences in this specimen translate into the identical CDR3. This chain's CDR3 is CATSDLGQGRGYTF. CDR3 DNA sequence: TGTGCCACCAGTGATTTGGGGCAGGGTCGTGGCTACACCTTC. The chain combines TRBV24-1 with TRBJ1-2, with a weak D call TRBD1 (5 bases). Per germline, CDR1 KGHDR and CDR2 SFDVKD. This CDR3 has 14 residues. V was trimmed by 0 bases and J by 7 bases, leaving 11 bases between them.

In its sample, this clone was seen once. The CDR3 is CASNPTRVGTDTQYF. For the CDR3, the DNA is TGTGCCAGTAACCCGACCAGGGTAGGGACAGATACGCAGTATTTT. The V gene is TRBV19, the J gene TRBJ2-3; perhaps TRBD1 as D (5 bases). The CDR3 has 15 amino acids. Trimming cost V 7 bases and J 3 bases, with 17 bases left between them. Per the germline V gene, CDR1 is LNHDA and CDR2 is SQIVND (reference sequence).